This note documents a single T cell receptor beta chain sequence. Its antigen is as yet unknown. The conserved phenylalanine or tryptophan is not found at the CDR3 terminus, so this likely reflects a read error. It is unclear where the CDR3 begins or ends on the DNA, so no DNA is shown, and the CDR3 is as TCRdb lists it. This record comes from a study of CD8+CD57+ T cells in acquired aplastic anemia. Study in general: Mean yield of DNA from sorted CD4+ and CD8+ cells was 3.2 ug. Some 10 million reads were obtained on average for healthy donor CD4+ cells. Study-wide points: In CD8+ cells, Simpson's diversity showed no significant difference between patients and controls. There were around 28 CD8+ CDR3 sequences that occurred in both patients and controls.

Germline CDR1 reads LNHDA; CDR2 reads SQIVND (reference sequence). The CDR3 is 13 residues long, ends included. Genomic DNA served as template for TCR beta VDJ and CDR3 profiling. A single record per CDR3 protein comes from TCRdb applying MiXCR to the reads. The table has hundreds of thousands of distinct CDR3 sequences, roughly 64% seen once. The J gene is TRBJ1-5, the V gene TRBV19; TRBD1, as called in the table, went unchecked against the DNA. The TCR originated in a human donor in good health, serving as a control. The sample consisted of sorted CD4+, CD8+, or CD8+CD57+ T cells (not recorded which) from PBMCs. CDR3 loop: CASSITGSQPPQH.